This TCR beta chain came from a study of blood T cell repertoires in COVID-19 (dated by TCRdb to between 2020 and 2021). Concerning the study at large: Samples covering the acute and convalescent phases of COVID-19 were provided by collaborators in the United States, Italy and Spain. The prospective study material was composed of cDNA or gDNA derived from T cells, B-cell-depleted T cells, or PBMCs. Where HLA class I and class II types were available, the types were taken from metadata supplied by the sample provider, not from assay-based typing. Deeply sampled blood TCRbeta repertoires from subjects exposed to, actively infected with, or recovered from COVID-19 were included in the dataset. Nearly every sample came with metadata listing a de-identified subject ID, COVID-19 status, age in years and sex. Samples were obtained from the ongoing ImmuneRACE study (first 160 participants) and from approximately 1,200 subjects provided by 6 global collaborators. A freely available public database, intended as a resource for researchers studying the immune response to SARS-CoV-2, is where the repertoires were released.

The immunoSEQ Assay, a bias-controlled multiplex PCR, was used to amplify TCRbeta CDR3 regions from genomic DNA. In the source study's methods: The number of nucleated cells in each sample was estimated by amplification of reference gene primers within the assay. To quantify the absolute abundance of each unique TCRbeta CDR3 rearrangement, sequence reads were collapsed and filtered. For each sample, productive Simpson clonality was calculated by taking the square root of Simpson's diversity index across productive rearrangements. In TCRdb, the immuneACCESS table is reduced to in-frame sequences with V and J assigned. These tables do not hold every clone; where another copy was compared, an unresolved V gene accounts for under half, and the others remain unexplained. That table is the source of V, J and clone size, and D and trimming were worked out from the DNA. A total of 55,000 to 95,000 clones appear in this sample, roughly four fifths of them only once. The ten largest account for 1.5% to 2% of the sample.

Details on this clone: What antigen it recognizes has not been identified. No per-base quality is available; no much larger clone lies one base away.

General study outcomes and caveats: The amount of clinical and demographic metadata varied by source and participant and was provided uncurated.

Collaborating institutions collected whole blood in K2EDTA tubes following their own protocols. For TCRbeta analysis, collaborator samples were shipped as frozen whole blood, as isolated PBMCs, or as DNA extracted from either sample type. Looking up the germline V gene (reference sequence) yields CDR1 LNHNV and CDR2 YYDKDF. Trimming costs V 3 bases and J 7 bases, and their ends lie 15 bases apart. From the cysteine through the phenylalanine, the CDR3 covers 14 amino acids. Just CDR3 DNA is preserved here, 42 bases in frame from base 1. The sample consisted of peripheral blood. Recombination linked TRBV15 to TRBJ1-2, with the D segment identity uncertain. The TCR sequence derives from a woman aged 60 to 75 with acute or convalescent COVID-19. In nucleotides, the sequence is TGTGCCACCAGCAGGGAAAGATGGGGAGGTGGCTACACCTTC. Translation gives CATSRERWGGGYTF.